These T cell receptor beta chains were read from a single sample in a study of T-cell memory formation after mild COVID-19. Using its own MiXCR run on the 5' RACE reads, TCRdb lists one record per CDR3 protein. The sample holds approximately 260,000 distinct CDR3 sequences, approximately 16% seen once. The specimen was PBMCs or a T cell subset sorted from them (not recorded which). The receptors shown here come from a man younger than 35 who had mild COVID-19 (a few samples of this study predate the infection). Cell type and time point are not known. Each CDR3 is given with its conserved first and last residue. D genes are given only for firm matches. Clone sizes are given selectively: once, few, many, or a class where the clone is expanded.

cdr3_nt: TGTGCCAGCAGTGAACTGCGGGTCTACAATGAGCAGTTCTTC; cdr3_aa: CASSELRVYNEQFF; j_call: TRBJ2-1; v_call: TRBV25-1; clone_size: NA; d_call: NA
cdr3_nt: TGTGCCAGCTCGCCTATGGACGGCTATGGCTACACCTTC; cdr3_aa: CASSPMDGYGYTF; j_call: TRBJ1-2; v_call: TRBV18; clone_size: NA; d_call: NA
cdr3_nt: TGTGCCAGCAGTTTCCGGGTGGCAGGGGTGGATGAGCAGTTCTTC; cdr3_aa: CASSFRVAGVDEQFF; j_call: TRBJ2-1; v_call: TRBV12-3/TRBV12-4; clone_size: few; d_call: NA
cdr3_nt: TGTGCCAGCAGCTTGCAGGGATTGAAGGAGACCCAGTACTTC; cdr3_aa: CASSLQGLKETQYF; j_call: TRBJ2-5; v_call: TRBV7-6; clone_size: NA; d_call: NA
cdr3_nt: TGTGCCAGCTCACCCAGACAGGGAGATAGCACAGATACGCAGTATTTT; cdr3_aa: CASSPRQGDSTDTQYF; j_call: TRBJ2-3; v_call: TRBV18; clone_size: NA; d_call: TRBD1
cdr3_nt: TGCAGCGTTGAAGATACAGGGGGCAACACTGAAGCTTTCTTT; cdr3_aa: CSVEDTGGNTEAFF; j_call: TRBJ1-1; v_call: TRBV29-1; clone_size: NA; d_call: TRBD1
cdr3_nt: TGTGCCAGCAGTTGGGCTAGCGGGAACCATCAGCAGTACTTC; cdr3_aa: CASSWASGNHQQYF; j_call: TRBJ2-7; v_call: TRBV12-3/TRBV12-4; clone_size: few; d_call: TRBD2
cdr3_nt: TGTGCCAGCACCAACAGTTTCACTACAACTAATGAAAAACTGTTTTTT; cdr3_aa: CASTNSFTTTNEKLFF; j_call: TRBJ1-4; v_call: TRBV7-9; clone_size: NA; d_call: NA
cdr3_nt: TGTGCCAGCAGTCTAACAAAGGGGGCCAGGGGAAGAGAAAAACTGTTTTTT; cdr3_aa: CASSLTKGARGREKLFF; j_call: TRBJ1-4; v_call: TRBV6-5; clone_size: NA; d_call: TRBD1
cdr3_nt: TGCGCCAGCAGCCAAGACGGGGGGGGACAGCCCCAGCATTTT; cdr3_aa: CASSQDGGGQPQHF; j_call: TRBJ1-5; v_call: TRBV4-1; clone_size: NA; d_call: NA
cdr3_nt: TGTGCCAGCAGACTAGGGGGACAGGGTAATTCACCCCTCCACTTT; cdr3_aa: CASRLGGQGNSPLHF; j_call: TRBJ1-6; v_call: TRBV7-2; clone_size: many; d_call: TRBD1
cdr3_nt: TGTGCCAGCAGTTTAGCTAACTATGGCTACACCTTC; cdr3_aa: CASSLANYGYTF; j_call: TRBJ1-2; v_call: TRBV28; clone_size: few; d_call: NA
cdr3_nt: TGTGCCAGCAGTGGGCAGACCGGGACCGGAGGGTATTTT; cdr3_aa: CASSGQTGTGGYF; j_call: TRBJ2-3; v_call: TRBV12-3/TRBV12-4; clone_size: few; d_call: NA
cdr3_nt: TGTGCCAGCAGCCGCACGGACGGTAGGAATGAGCAGTTCTTC; cdr3_aa: CASSRTDGRNEQFF; j_call: TRBJ2-1; v_call: TRBV7-2; clone_size: NA; d_call: NA
cdr3_nt: TGTGCCAGCAGCTTAGTTATAGGGGGACCGCTGGACATTCAGTACTTC; cdr3_aa: CASSLVIGGPLDIQYF; j_call: TRBJ2-4; v_call: TRBV11-2; clone_size: many; d_call: NA
cdr3_nt: TGTGCCACCAGTGAGTACAATGAGCAGTTCTTC; cdr3_aa: CATSEYNEQFF; j_call: TRBJ2-1; v_call: TRBV24-1; clone_size: many; d_call: NA
cdr3_nt: TGTGCCAGCAGCGGAGGGGAGCGGGGGAGGGATGAGCAGTTCTTC; cdr3_aa: CASSGGERGRDEQFF; j_call: TRBJ2-1; v_call: TRBV9; clone_size: few; d_call: TRBD2
cdr3_nt: TGTGCCAGCAGTGCTAGAGGACGGGGAACTGAAGCTTTCTTT; cdr3_aa: CASSARGRGTEAFF; j_call: TRBJ1-1; v_call: TRBV27; clone_size: few; d_call: NA
cdr3_nt: TGCAGCGTTACTCCGACAGGGCGATTGGAGACCCAGTACTTC; cdr3_aa: CSVTPTGRLETQYF; j_call: TRBJ2-5; v_call: TRBV29-1; clone_size: NA; d_call: TRBD1
cdr3_nt: TGCGCCAGCAGCCAAATCAGGGGTGCTGGAAACACCATATATTTT; cdr3_aa: CASSQIRGAGNTIYF; j_call: TRBJ1-3; v_call: TRBV4-3; clone_size: few; d_call: NA
cdr3_nt: TGTGCCACCAGCAGAGAAATCAGGGTTGGCGAGCCCCAGCATTTT; cdr3_aa: CATSREIRVGEPQHF; j_call: TRBJ1-5; v_call: TRBV15; clone_size: NA; d_call: NA
cdr3_nt: TGTGCCAGCACCCCAAATGGCGGGGGGGCTGATGAGCAGTACTTC; cdr3_aa: CASTPNGGGADEQYF; j_call: TRBJ2-7; v_call: TRBV7-2; clone_size: few; d_call: TRBD2
cdr3_nt: TGCAGCGTGACCCCAGGGCGGGCAGAGACCCAGTACTTC; cdr3_aa: CSVTPGRAETQYF; j_call: TRBJ2-5; v_call: TRBV29-1; clone_size: NA; d_call: NA
cdr3_nt: TGTGCCATCACGCCGGGGTCCGGAGAGACCCAGTACTTC; cdr3_aa: CAITPGSGETQYF; j_call: TRBJ2-5; v_call: TRBV10-3; clone_size: many; d_call: NA
cdr3_nt: TGTGCCAGCAGTGAAATTGCGGGGGCGGGGGAGCAGTACTTC; cdr3_aa: CASSEIAGAGEQYF; j_call: TRBJ2-7; v_call: TRBV6-1; clone_size: few; d_call: NA
cdr3_nt: TGTGCCAGCAGCTTGGGGTTGGGGTCGACTTACAATGAGCAGTTCTTC; cdr3_aa: CASSLGLGSTYNEQFF; j_call: TRBJ2-1; v_call: TRBV5-6; clone_size: few; d_call: NA
cdr3_nt: TGTGCCAGCAGCTGGCGGGGCGGGGGGGCCGCAGATACGCAGTATTTT; cdr3_aa: CASSWRGGGAADTQYF; j_call: TRBJ2-3; v_call: TRBV7-8; clone_size: few; d_call: TRBD2
cdr3_nt: TGTGCCAGCAGCTGGGCAGGTAGTCACCAGCATTTT; cdr3_aa: CASSWAGSHQHF; j_call: TRBJ1-5; v_call: TRBV5-5; clone_size: NA; d_call: NA
cdr3_nt: TGTGCCAGCAGCTCTCCTGTAGCGGGGGACACAGATACGCAGTATTTT; cdr3_aa: CASSSPVAGDTDTQYF; j_call: TRBJ2-3; v_call: TRBV7-2; clone_size: few; d_call: TRBD2
cdr3_nt: TGTGCCAGCAGTTTATTGCACGAGACCCAGTACTTC; cdr3_aa: CASSLLHETQYF; j_call: TRBJ2-5; v_call: TRBV28; clone_size: many; d_call: NA
cdr3_nt: TGTGCCAGCAGCCGGGACAGGGGCGTGAATACGCAGTATTTT; cdr3_aa: CASSRDRGVNTQYF; j_call: TRBJ2-3; v_call: TRBV27; clone_size: few; d_call: TRBD1
cdr3_nt: TGTGCCAGCAGTTTAGAGGGGGCAGGAGAGCCCCAGCATTTT; cdr3_aa: CASSLEGAGEPQHF; j_call: TRBJ1-5; v_call: TRBV12-3/TRBV12-4; clone_size: few; d_call: TRBD1
cdr3_nt: TGTGCCAGCAGCTTACGTGCTAGGTGGGATACGCAGTATTTT; cdr3_aa: CASSLRARWDTQYF; j_call: TRBJ2-3; v_call: TRBV7-9; clone_size: NA; d_call: NA
cdr3_nt: TGTGCTAGTGGTTTGGGCGGGGGGGCCCCCGAAGATACGCAGTATTTT; cdr3_aa: CASGLGGGAPEDTQYF; j_call: TRBJ2-3; v_call: TRBV12-5; clone_size: many; d_call: TRBD2
cdr3_nt: TGTGCCAGCAGTCAGGACAGATCCTATGGCTACACCTTC; cdr3_aa: CASSQDRSYGYTF; j_call: TRBJ1-2; v_call: TRBV6-2/TRBV6-3; clone_size: few; d_call: NA
cdr3_nt: TGTGCCAGCACCATTACGGGGGCGCAAAACACCGGGGAGCTGTTTTTT; cdr3_aa: CASTITGAQNTGELFF; j_call: TRBJ2-2; v_call: TRBV5-4; clone_size: NA; d_call: NA
cdr3_nt: TGTGCCAGCAGCCCAGGGGGCATAGATACGCAGTATTTT; cdr3_aa: CASSPGGIDTQYF; j_call: TRBJ2-3; v_call: TRBV9; clone_size: few; d_call: TRBD1
cdr3_nt: TGTGCCAGCAGCTCTGACAGATCCAATCAGCCCCAGCATTTT; cdr3_aa: CASSSDRSNQPQHF; j_call: TRBJ1-5; v_call: TRBV7-2; clone_size: once; d_call: NA
cdr3_nt: TGCAGCGTCGCTGTGAACACGGGGGCTTTCTTT; cdr3_aa: CSVAVNTGAFF; j_call: TRBJ1-1; v_call: TRBV29-1; clone_size: NA; d_call: NA
cdr3_nt: TGTGCCAGCAGTTACGATCAGGGCCCCTACGAGCAGTACTTC; cdr3_aa: CASSYDQGPYEQYF; j_call: TRBJ2-7; v_call: TRBV6-2/TRBV6-3; clone_size: NA; d_call: NA
cdr3_nt: TGTGCCAGCTCACCGAAACCGGGACCACAAGAGACCCAGTACTTC; cdr3_aa: CASSPKPGPQETQYF; j_call: TRBJ2-5; v_call: TRBV18; clone_size: few; d_call: NA
cdr3_nt: TGTGCCAGCTCACCGGCGGACTTGAACACTGAAGCTTTCTTT; cdr3_aa: CASSPADLNTEAFF; j_call: TRBJ1-1; v_call: TRBV18; clone_size: NA; d_call: NA
cdr3_nt: TGTGCCAGCAGCGTACTTGGGCTAGAGAGCTCTGGAAACACCATATATTTT; cdr3_aa: CASSVLGLESSGNTIYF; j_call: TRBJ1-3; v_call: TRBV9; clone_size: NA; d_call: NA
cdr3_nt: TGCGCCAGCAGGCAAGCAGATACGCAGTATTTT; cdr3_aa: CASRQADTQYF; j_call: TRBJ2-3; v_call: TRBV5-1; clone_size: few; d_call: NA
cdr3_nt: TGCGCCAGCAGCTTGTTACTATGGCAAGTAGGGACAGGGGGCTCCTACGAGCAGTACTTC; cdr3_aa: CASSLLLWQVGTGGSYEQYF; j_call: TRBJ2-7; v_call: TRBV5-1; clone_size: few; d_call: TRBD1
cdr3_nt: TGTGCCAGCAGCGCGCGGGACAGGAATTCACCCCTCCACTTT; cdr3_aa: CASSARDRNSPLHF; j_call: TRBJ1-6; v_call: TRBV9; clone_size: NA; d_call: TRBD1
cdr3_nt: TGCAGCGTTGAGGGGGCCCCCAATGAGCAGTTCTTC; cdr3_aa: CSVEGAPNEQFF; j_call: TRBJ2-1; v_call: TRBV29-1; clone_size: few; d_call: NA
cdr3_nt: TGTGCCTGGGGGCGGGAGAGGGCCACAGATACGCAGTATTTT; cdr3_aa: CAWGRERATDTQYF; j_call: TRBJ2-3; v_call: TRBV30; clone_size: NA; d_call: TRBD2
cdr3_nt: TGTGCCACCAGCAGAGAATGGCAGTTGAGCACAGATACGCAGTATTTT; cdr3_aa: CATSREWQLSTDTQYF; j_call: TRBJ2-3; v_call: TRBV15; clone_size: NA; d_call: NA
cdr3_nt: TGTGCCAGTAGTGCCCCTAGCGGGGGGGCCATTGAGCAGTTCTTC; cdr3_aa: CASSAPSGGAIEQFF; j_call: TRBJ2-1; v_call: TRBV5-5; clone_size: few; d_call: TRBD2
cdr3_nt: TGTGCCAGCAGCTTACTGGGGGGGTGGGAGACCCAGTACTTC; cdr3_aa: CASSLLGGWETQYF; j_call: TRBJ2-5; v_call: TRBV7-8; clone_size: few; d_call: TRBD2
cdr3_nt: TGTGCCAGCAGCTTAAGCCCCCGGACCGTAGAAGAGACCCAGTACTTC; cdr3_aa: CASSLSPRTVEETQYF; j_call: TRBJ2-5; v_call: TRBV11-2; clone_size: NA; d_call: NA
cdr3_nt: TGTGCCAGCTCACCGGCGGGACAGGGCTCTGGGGCCAACGTCCTGACTTTC; cdr3_aa: CASSPAGQGSGANVLTF; j_call: TRBJ2-6; v_call: TRBV18; clone_size: NA; d_call: TRBD1
cdr3_nt: TGCGCCAGCTTACCGGGACAGGCGAACAATGAGCAGTTCTTC; cdr3_aa: CASLPGQANNEQFF; j_call: TRBJ2-1; v_call: TRBV23-1; clone_size: few; d_call: TRBD1
cdr3_nt: TGTGCCAGCAGCCCCGTCGGGGGCAACTCTGGGGCCAACGTCCTGACTTTC; cdr3_aa: CASSPVGGNSGANVLTF; j_call: TRBJ2-6; v_call: TRBV7-2; clone_size: NA; d_call: NA